This entry is about one T cell receptor (beta chain). The target antigen is unknown. This sample is drawn from a study of shared clonotypes between healthy human individuals. Study conclusions and caveats: Limitation of the genetic and exposure-history diversity represented came from the few donors. Non-shared clonotypes displayed generation probabilities falling below those of clonotypes present in all four donors.

Per sorted-subset replicate PCR, input was 200 to 250 ng DNA, representing some 30,000 T cell genomes. This table comes from immunoSEQ multiplex PCR, and its TCRdb copy is limited to in-frame clones, with some not included. The sample contains around 600,000 clones, about 95% of which appear only once. With V trimmed by 4 bases and J by 5 bases, 5 bases remained unmatched. Germline CDR1 SEHNR, CDR2 FQNEAQ (reference sequence). The CDR3 is made up of 13 amino acids. The naive CD8 population came from CD45RO-negative cells selected for CCR7, without terminally differentiated effector memory CD45RA+ cells.

This chain connects TRBV7-9 to TRBJ2-7; 7 positions match TRBD1. The clonotype originates from a woman aged 25 to 39 in good health. The sequencing sample was made of naive CD8+ T cells sorted from blood. As DNA, the CDR3 is TGTGCCAGCAGCTACGGGACAGCGAACGAGCAGTACTTC. Translating it yields CASSYGTANEQYF.